This record concerns one T cell receptor (beta chain) sequence. J gave up 6 bases and V 1 base, and 5 bases lay outside the gene matches. Germline loops: CDR1 LGHDT, CDR2 YNNKEL (reference sequence). The CDR3 has 15 residues. The data were produced by immunoSEQ multiplex PCR, yet TCRdb's version contains in-frame clones alone and is incomplete. The top ten clones hold about a sixth of a sample with roughly 180,000 clones, approximately 86% of them seen once. This entry is derived from a study of blood T cell repertoires in COVID-19. This sequence was found in a man aged 60-69 years who had recovered from COVID-19. The gene calls are TRBV3-1 (or the pseudogene TRBV3-2) and TRBJ2-2, with 7 bases lining up with TRBD2. Sequencing was performed on PBMCs or T cells enriched from blood (not recorded which). The CDR3 loop is CASSQAGGLPGELFF. CDR3 nucleotide sequence: TGTGCCAGCAGCCAAGCGGGGGGATTACCCGGGGAGCTGTTTTTT.